This is a list of T cell receptor beta chains from one sample in a study of blood T cell repertoires in COVID-19. The assay was immunoSEQ multiplex PCR, and TCRdb's table has in-frame clones only and misses some. The sample yields roughly 250,000 clones, around 90% seen once. The sample comprised peripheral blood. All receptors derive from a man aged 25-45 years with COVID-19, enrolled during active disease. Each CDR3 is given without its conserved first and last residue.

>TRBV5-4
ASSTDRLNTEAF
>TRBV7-6
ASSLGTGGYQETQY
>TRBV6-5
ASAGVGTSEAF
>TRBV27
ASGRGAEAF
>TRBV19
ASSIDHRSSYNSPLH
>TRBV6-5
ASSKDRSYGYT
>TRBV3-1/TRBV3-2
ASSSQGGLAGANIQY
>TRBV10-3
AIRGTGEHTEAF
>TRBV11-2
ASSPAVGGPGGAETQY
>TRBV2
ASKSGQGSLEQY
>TRBV6-1
ASSEGQGVYGYT
>TRBV5-1
ASSRGANGNTIY
>TRBV5-6
ASSLQGPANQPQH
>TRBV7-3
ASSAGLAGGSETQY
>TRBV10-1
ASSESGTAAWCLSVGADTIY